Following are 20 T cell receptor beta chains from one sample sequenced in a study of CD8+CD57+ T cells in acquired aplastic anemia. According to the study, genomic DNA was the template for TCR beta VDJ and CDR3 profiling. TCRdb reanalysed the reads using MiXCR and keeps one entry per CDR3 protein. Among under 350,000 distinct CDR3 sequences listed, 45% to 70% were seen once. The material sequenced was sorted CD4+, CD8+, or CD8+CD57+ T cells (not recorded which) from PBMCs. The source is a human donor with severe aplastic anemia or a healthy control (not recorded which).

This clonotype appeared many times. The rearrangement joins TRBV11-1 to TRBJ2-6, with TRBD1 matching over 8 bases. Germline CDR1 is SGHAT and CDR2 is FQDESV (reference sequence). Trimming took 1 base from V and 4 from J; bases not matched to a gene: 3. The CDR3 has 16 amino acids. CDR3 DNA: TGTGCCAGCAGCTTAGGACAGGGGCACGGGGCCAACGTCCTGACTTTC. As protein: CASSLGQGHGANVLTF. Full variable domain (remainder filled in from reference TRBV11-1 and TRBJ2-6): EAEVAQSPRYKITEKSQAVAFWCDPISGHATLYWYRQILGQGPELLVQFQDESVVDDSQLPKDRFSAERLKGVDSTLKIQPAELGDSAMYLCASSLGQGHGANVLTFGAGSRLTVL.

This clonotype has a count of ten or more. The chain has TRBV4-2 and TRBJ1-5; 7 bases align to TRBD1. J lost 7 bases, V lost 0 bases, and 6 bases had no gene match. Looked up from germline, CDR1 is LGHNA and CDR2 is YNFKEQ. This CDR3 is built from 15 residues. CDR3 loop: CASSQDGQGEQPQHF. The CDR3 bases are TGTGCCAGCAGCCAAGATGGGCAGGGGGAACAGCCCCAGCATTTT.

This clonotype occurred once. The V gene is TRBV2, the J gene TRBJ2-7, with D perhaps TRBD1 or TRBD2 (5 bases each). Germline CDR1 SNHLY, CDR2 FYNNEI. There are 11 residues in the CDR3. The ends were cut back, 5 bases at V and 10 bases at J, with 12 bases in the middle. The CDR3 coding sequence is TGTGCCAGCAGTCTGGGGGTCCTACAGTACTTC. It translates to CASSLGVLQYF.

The chain links TRBV7-2 to TRBJ1-1; TRBD1 agrees at 7 bases. Unmatched junction bases numbered 14, after V lost 6 bases and J lost 4 bases. This CDR3 contains 16 residues. Germline CDR1 reads SGHTA; CDR2 reads FQGNSA. The CDR3 region has the DNA TGTGCCAGCAGTCAAATACCACAGGGGATCGGCACTGAAGCTTTCTTT. Translating it yields CASSQIPQGIGTEAFF.

This chain joins TRBV2 and TRBJ2-4; D unclear. The CDR3 consists of 15 residues. Germline CDR1 reads SNHLY; CDR2 reads FYNNEI. V was shortened by 2 bases and J by 0 bases, with 8 bases between the two germline ends. The CDR3 sequence is CASSEPSLAKNIQYF. The DNA of the CDR3 is TGTGCCAGCAGTGAACCTTCTCTAGCCAAAAACATTCAGTACTTC.

V gene TRBV12-3 or TRBV12-4 combines with J gene TRBJ2-5, with 13 bases matching TRBD2. The CDR3 has 14 amino acids. With V trimmed by 8 bases and J by 7 bases, 7 bases remained unmatched. CDR3 sequence reads: CASRRTSGGGTQYF. CDR3 DNA sequence: TGTGCCAGCCGCCGGACTAGCGGGGGAGGGACCCAGTACTTC.

The chain links TRBV7-2 to TRBJ2-7, with TRBD1 as a possible D gene (6 bases). Germline V gene lookup returns CDR1 SGHTA and CDR2 FQGNSA. Trimming took off 4 bases at V and 6 bases at J, with 10 bases between the two ends. The CDR3 spans 12 residues. CDR3 region: CASSSGVLEQYF. The CDR3 nucleotides read TGTGCCAGCAGCTCAGGGGTCCTCGAGCAGTACTTC.

A single count supports this clonotype. One end of the junction varies from germline; a read error may be responsible. The V call is TRBV7-9, the J call TRBJ2-7, with 10 bases identical to TRBD2. The germline V gene has CDR1 SEHNR and CDR2 FQNEAQ (reference sequence). The CDR3 is made up of 15 amino acids. Here the CDR3 DNA reads TGTGCCAGCGGCTTAAACCTAGCGGGGGTATACGAGCGGTACTTC. Protein sequence: CASGLNLAGVYERYF. Filled out from reference TRBV7-9 and TRBJ2-7, the complete variable domain reads DTGVSQNPRHKITKRGQNVTFRCDPISEHNRLYWYRQTLGQGPEFLTYFQNEAQLEKSRLLSDRFSAERPKGSFSTLEIQRTEQGDSAMYLCASGLNLAGVYERYFGPGTRLTVT.

The chain couples TRBV29-1 to TRBJ1-2; tentatively, D is TRBD1 (5 bases). CDR3 length: 13 residues. Germline loops: CDR1 SQVTM, CDR2 ANQGSEA. The V and J ends lost 4 bases and 0 bases respectively, with 9 bases between them. CDR3: CSVGGDSNYGYTF. The CDR3 DNA reads TGCAGCGTTGGGGGGGACTCTAACTATGGCTACACCTTC.

This chain uses TRBV10-3 with TRBJ1-2, with D unresolved. Germline assignment: CDR1 ENHRY and CDR2 SYGVKD. The CDR3 runs to 14 residues. V lost 6 bases, J lost 4 bases, and 15 bases lay in between. The CDR3 is CAIRESPPLYGYTF. As DNA, the CDR3 is TGTGCCATCAGAGAATCGCCGCCCCTCTATGGCTACACCTTC.

In this sample, this clonotype turned up many times. The chain couples TRBV4-3 to TRBJ1-2, with TRBD1 matching 7 bases. The CDR3 sequence is 15 residues long. V shed 1 base and J 5 bases; nucleotides not matched to a gene: 7. Germline lookup yields CDR1 LGHNA and CDR2 YSLEER. CDR3 region: CASSQAGTAQYGYTF. The CDR3 DNA is TGCGCCAGCAGCCAAGCGGGGACAGCTCAATATGGCTACACCTTC.

The gene calls are TRBV19 and TRBJ2-6; 7 bases fit TRBD1. The V gene's germline CDR1 is LNHDA and CDR2 SQIVND (reference sequence). The CDR3 loop spans 16 amino acids. J lost 2 bases, V lost 7 bases, and 8 bases had no gene match. CDR3 DNA: TGTGCCAGTACCCCGAGGGGGCGGACTGGGGCCAACGTCCTGACTTTC. The encoded protein is CASTPRGRTGANVLTF.

A few counts support this clonotype. This chain links TRBV6-2 or TRBV6-3 with TRBJ2-3, with 11 bases fitting TRBD2. Germline trimming cut 4 bases from V and 4 bases from J; bases unmatched to any gene: 7. CDR3 length: 16 amino acids. The germline V gene has CDR1 MNHEY and CDR2 SVGEGT. CDR3 nucleotides: TGTGCCAGCAGTTCCTCTAGCGGGGGGCCCCCAGATACGCAGTATTTT. This sequence encodes CASSSSSGGPPDTQYF.

Many counts were recorded for this clonotype. The chain combines TRBV12-3 or TRBV12-4 with TRBJ2-2; D not resolved. V lost 2 bases, J lost 2 bases, and 9 bases lay in between. The CDR3 spans 15 residues. CDR3: CASSLMAANTGELFF. CDR3 DNA: TGTGCCAGCAGTTTAATGGCAGCCAACACCGGGGAGCTGTTTTTT.

V usage is TRBV5-1 and J usage is TRBJ1-1; D might be TRBD1 (6 bases). Looked up from germline, CDR1 is SGHRS and CDR2 is YFSETQ. The CDR3 has 15 amino acids. V was cut by 0 bases and J by 1 base, with 10 bases left in between. The CDR3 DNA sequence: TGCGCCAGCAGCTTGGGGGCAGGGGAGAACACTGAAGCTTTCTTT. Translated, it gives CASSLGAGENTEAFF.

This clonotype has a handful of counts. J is TRBJ2-7 and V is TRBV20-1; D uncertain. CDR1 DFQATT and CDR2 SNEGSKA come from the germline V gene (reference sequence). The CDR3 runs to 15 residues. Trimming took 3 bases from V and 0 from J, leaving 15 bases between them. The CDR3 coding sequence is TGCAGTGCTAGGTTTTCGATGGGCAGCTCCTACGAGCAGTACTTC. This gives the protein CSARFSMGSSYEQYF.

The chain uses TRBV20-1 and TRBJ1-2, with a possible D match to TRBD1 (6 bases). The CDR3 runs 11 residues. Looked up from germline, CDR1 is DFQATT and CDR2 is SNEGSKA (reference sequence). V lost 8 bases and J lost 6, with 13 bases in between. The CDR3: CSQGTVDGYTF. CDR3 DNA: TGCAGTCAGGGGACGGTGGATGGCTACACCTTC.

This clonotype was seen a handful of times. The rearrangement uses TRBV9 and TRBJ1-6; D uncertain. Germline lookup yields CDR1 SGDLS and CDR2 YYNGEE. This CDR3 spans 13 amino acids. Trimming shortened V by 0 bases and J by 6 bases, and 4 bases separated the two germline ends. The CDR3 bases are TGTGCCAGCAGCGTAGTTTTTAATTCACCCCTCCACTTT. Its translation: CASSVVFNSPLHF.

The J gene is TRBJ1-1, the V gene TRBV20-1; 8 bases are shared with TRBD1. Germline assignment: CDR1 DFQATT and CDR2 SNEGSKA (reference sequence). The V segment lost 5 bases and the J segment 5 bases; nucleotides outside the gene matches: 7. The CDR3 length is 13 residues. CDR3 protein: CSALQDRETEAFF. As DNA, the CDR3 is TGCAGTGCTTTGCAGGACAGGGAAACTGAAGCTTTCTTT.

This clonotype was detected only a few times. V gene TRBV6-4 combines with J gene TRBJ2-7; no clear D gene. This CDR3 contains 13 residues. The germline CDR1 and CDR2 sequences are MRHNA and SNTAGT. Trimming cost V 6 bases and J 2 bases, with 11 bases left between them. This CDR3 reads CASSPSETYEQYV. The CDR3 DNA is TGTGCCAGCAGCCCCTCGGAAACCTACGAGCAGTACGTC.